These 23 T cell receptor beta chains share one sample of origin, sequenced in a study of blood T cell repertoires in COVID-19. TCRdb's table, derived via immunoSEQ multiplex PCR, lists solely in-frame clones and lacks some. The sample has 350,000 to 450,000 clones; approximately 81% are singletons. Sequencing was performed on peripheral blood. The receptors here all came from a young woman with acute or convalescent COVID-19.

V usage is TRBV3-1 (or the pseudogene TRBV3-2) and J usage is TRBJ2-2; 11 nucleotides agree with TRBD2. CDR1 is LGHDT and CDR2 is YNNKEL in the germline V gene (reference sequence). This CDR3 has 17 amino acids. V was clipped by 4 bases and J by 0 bases; unmatched bases: 4. Here the CDR3 reads CASSRGLAGPNTGELFF. The CDR3 DNA reads TGTGCCAGCAGCCGTGGACTAGCGGGCCCGAACACCGGGGAGCTGTTTTTT.

V and J are TRBV6-2 or TRBV6-3 and TRBJ1-1; no firm D call. The length of the CDR3 is 11 residues. V gave up 4 bases and J gave up 4 bases, with 4 bases separating them. Per the germline V gene, CDR1 is MNHEY and CDR2 is SVGEGT. CDR3 nucleotides: TGTGCCAGCAGTTCCAGCACTGAAGCTTTCTTT. As protein: CASSSSTEAFF.

The chain couples TRBV15 to TRBJ1-3, with D possibly TRBD1 on 6 matching bases. Per the germline V gene, CDR1 is LNHNV and CDR2 is YYDKDF (reference sequence). Trimming pared 0 bases from V and 2 bases from J, leaving 11 bases between. The length of the CDR3 is 16 residues. The CDR3 DNA sequence: TGTGCCACCAGCAGAGAGAGGGACACAACTGGAAACACCATATATTTT. It is translated as CATSRERDTTGNTIYF.

The chain is built from TRBV5-4 and TRBJ1-6; D gene unclear. Germline CDR1 reads SGHNT; CDR2 reads YYREEE (reference sequence). The germline V and J ends were trimmed by 1 base and 8 bases, with 13 bases remaining between them. The CDR3 runs to 15 residues. Here the CDR3 DNA reads TGTGCCAGCAGCTTGACCATACAAAACGATTCACCCCTCCACTTT. As protein: CASSLTIQNDSPLHF.

The chain joins TRBV9 to TRBJ2-3; a possible D gene is TRBD2 (5 bases). The CDR3 is 14 amino acids. Deletions cut 3 bases from V and 5 bases from J, with 13 bases between. Germline-derived CDR1 and CDR2 are SGDLS and YYNGEE. The CDR3 region has the DNA TGTGCCAGCAGCGAAGCCCTAGCATTAGATACGCAGTATTTT. It translates to CASSEALALDTQYF.

CDR3 DNA sequence: TGTGCCAGCAGCTTAGCCCAGAACCAAGAGACCCAGTACTTC. Its protein product is CASSLAQNQETQYF. The rearrangement uses TRBV11-2 and TRBJ2-5; unclear D gene. This CDR3 has 14 residues. The germline V gene has CDR1 SGHAT and CDR2 FQNNGV. Trimming shortened V by 1 base and J by 0 bases, and 6 bases separated the two germline ends.

The V and J genes are TRBV19 and TRBJ2-3; 8 nucleotides agree with TRBD2. Germline V lookup: CDR1 LNHDA, CDR2 SQIVND (reference sequence). V was pared by 6 bases and J by 0 bases, with 2 bases of the junction left unmatched. CDR3 size: 14 residues. CDR3 in amino acids: CASSQRESTDTQYF. In nucleotides, the CDR3 is TGTGCCAGTAGCCAGCGGGAGAGCACAGATACGCAGTATTTT.

The J gene is TRBJ2-7, the V gene TRBV6-5; 11 bases are a match to TRBD1. CDR3 length equals 14 residues. Germline CDR1 is MNHEY and CDR2 is SVGAGI. Losses at the gene ends were 4 bases for V and 6 bases for J; bases not matched to a gene: 5. The CDR3 DNA reads TGTGCCAGCAGTTCCACCGGGACAGGGGGCGAGCAGTACTTC. Translated: CASSSTGTGGEQYF.

The chain has TRBV7-9 and TRBJ2-5; a weak D match, TRBD1 (5 bases). The CDR3 is made up of 13 amino acids. Looked up from germline, CDR1 is SEHNR and CDR2 is FQNEAQ (reference sequence). With 3 bases removed from V and 5 bases from J, the gap between germline ends came to 10 bases. CDR3 DNA sequence: TGTGCCAGCAGCTTTGGCAGGGTTGAGACCCAGTACTTC. Protein product: CASSFGRVETQYF.

This chain connects TRBV10-1 to TRBJ2-1; 9 bases are shared with TRBD2. CDR1 and CDR2 (germline): WNHNN, SYGVQD (reference sequence). This CDR3 region has 15 residues. The V and J ends lost 2 bases and 6 bases, in that order; junction bases with no gene match: 5. CDR3: CASSEGLAGPNEQFF. The CDR3 bases are TGCGCCAGCAGTGAGGGGCTAGCGGGACCCAATGAGCAGTTCTTC.

The chain carries TRBV7-9 and TRBJ2-5; a weak D match, TRBD1 (6 bases). Germline V gene lookup returns CDR1 SEHNR and CDR2 FQNEAQ (reference sequence). CDR3 length: 14 amino acids. V lost 1 base, J lost 6 bases, and 12 bases lay in between. The CDR3 DNA reads as TGTGCCAGCAGCTTAGGGCCCCAGGGGCAGACCCAGTACTTC. This translates into CASSLGPQGQTQYF.

The chain uses TRBV5-1 and TRBJ1-1; no reliable D call. The V and J ends lost 2 bases and 2 bases respectively, with 10 bases between them. Looked up from germline, CDR1 is SGHRS and CDR2 is YFSETQ. The CDR3 is 14 residues long. The CDR3: CASSFSTDNTEAFF. The CDR3 nucleotides read TGCGCCAGCAGCTTTAGTACAGACAACACTGAAGCTTTCTTT.

This clone has a handful of counts. In DNA, the CDR3 is TGTGCCAGCAGCACCGAGGGTGCGGGCCAATTCACCCTCCACTTT. Its protein is CASSTEGAGQFTLHF. The chain uses TRBV28 and TRBJ1-6; D is ambiguous. The V gene's germline CDR1 is MDHEN and CDR2 SYDVKM. This CDR3 comprises 15 residues. V was clipped by 6 bases and J by 14 bases, with 23 bases between them.

This clone was seen a single time. The chain has TRBV9 and TRBJ2-3; TRBD2 matches at 12 bases. Per germline, CDR1 SGDLS and CDR2 YYNGEE. The CDR3 loop spans 15 amino acids. The J segment lost 5 bases and the V segment lost 3 bases, leaving 4 bases of the junction unmatched. The CDR3 loop is CASSASGGARDTQYF. Written as DNA, the CDR3 is TGTGCCAGCAGCGCTAGCGGGGGGGCTAGAGATACGCAGTATTTT.

The V gene is TRBV20-1, the J gene TRBJ2-1; D might be TRBD2 (6 bases). CDR3 length equals 11 residues. Trimming shortened V by 3 bases and J by 9 bases, and 9 bases separated the two germline ends. The germline V gene encodes CDR1 DFQATT and CDR2 SNEGSKA (reference sequence). CDR3 in amino acids: CSASQGGEQFF. In nucleotides, the CDR3 is TGCAGTGCTAGCCAGGGAGGTGAGCAGTTCTTC.

V gene TRBV27 combines with J gene TRBJ1-1, with 10 bases fitting TRBD1. CDR1 is MNHEY, CDR2 SMNVEV, per germline (reference sequence). CDR3 length equals 16 residues. With V trimmed by 5 bases and J by 6 bases, 12 bases remained unmatched. The CDR3 nucleotides read TGTGCCAGCAGTGCATCGACGGACAGGGGGGTCCCTGAAGCTTTCTTT. Its translation: CASSASTDRGVPEAFF.

V and J are TRBV15 and TRBJ1-5; D ambiguous. Germline V CDR1 and CDR2: LNHNV, YYDKDF (reference sequence). CDR3 length: 16 residues. V dropped 0 bases and J dropped 2 bases, with 11 bases sitting between them. This chain's CDR3 is CATSRDGSGGNQPQHF. For the CDR3, the DNA is TGTGCCACCAGCAGAGATGGTTCCGGTGGCAATCAGCCCCAGCATTTT. Combining the CDR3 with reference TRBV15 and TRBJ1-5 gives the whole variable domain DAMVIQNPRYQVTQFGKPVTLSCSQTLNHNVMYWYQQKSSQAPKLLFHYYDKDFNNEADTPDNFQSRRPNTSFCFLDIRSPGLGDTAMYLCATSRDGSGGNQPQHFGDGTRLSIL.

This chain links TRBV3-1 (or the pseudogene TRBV3-2) with TRBJ1-5, with 7 bases lining up with TRBD1. V trimming: 6 bases; J trimming: 5 bases; junction bases outside the gene matches: 7. Germline CDR1 is LGHDT and CDR2 is YNNKEL (reference sequence). This CDR3 is 14 amino acids long. CDR3 sequence (DNA): TGTGCCAGCAGTCAGCAGGGGGTTGATCAGCCCCAGCATTTT. Translated, it gives CASSQQGVDQPQHF.

V is TRBV11-2 and J is TRBJ1-1; 7 bases fit TRBD1. The CDR3 runs 13 residues. From germline, CDR1 is SGHAT and CDR2 FQNNGV. V was clipped by 4 bases and J by 4 bases; unmatched bases: 3. The CDR3, as DNA: TGTGCCAGCAGCTCCAGGGGGACCACTGAAGCTTTCTTT. Translation gives CASSSRGTTEAFF. Full variable domain (missing parts from reference TRBV11-2 and TRBJ1-1): EAGVAQSPRYKIIEKRQSVAFWCNPISGHATLYWYQQILGQGPKLLIQFQNNGVVDDSQLPKDRFSAERLKGVDSTLKIQPAKLEDSAVYLCASSSRGTTEAFFGQGTRLTVV.

This clone was seen only a few times. This chain uses TRBV7-9 with TRBJ2-7; no definite D call. This CDR3 contains 13 residues. Trimming cost V 6 bases and J 0 bases, with 9 bases left between them. Germline assignment: CDR1 SEHNR and CDR2 FQNEAQ (reference sequence). The CDR3 nucleotides are TGTGCCAGCAGTTTTGTGAGCTCCTACGAGCAGTACTTC. Its protein product is CASSFVSSYEQYF.

This chain links TRBV5-4 with TRBJ2-3; D possibly corresponds to TRBD2 (5 bases). The ends were cut back, 4 bases at V and 5 bases at J, with 8 bases in the middle. The CDR3 is 12 residues long. Germline V gene data show CDR1 as SGHNT and CDR2 as YYREEE (reference sequence). The CDR3 nucleotides are TGTGCCAGCAGCCTCGGAGGAGATACGCAGTATTTT. Amino acid sequence: CASSLGGDTQYF.

The chain combines TRBV13 with TRBJ2-7; 8 positions agree with TRBD2. Per germline, CDR1 PRHDT and CDR2 FYEKMQ (reference sequence). J was trimmed by 2 bases and V by 5 bases; bases with no gene match: 5. This CDR3 has 14 amino acids. The CDR3 DNA reads TGTGCCAGCAGCCATACTAGCGGTCCCTACGAGCAGTACTTC. It translates to CASSHTSGPYEQYF.

The chain is built from TRBV18 and TRBJ1-1; 7 nucleotides agree with TRBD1. With V trimmed by 1 base and J by 11 bases, 7 bases remained unmatched. CDR1 and CDR2 (germline): KGHSH, LQKENI. This CDR3 comprises 13 residues. The CDR3 spells CASSPQGSGGAFF. CDR3 sequence (DNA): TGTGCCAGCTCACCACAGGGATCAGGGGGGGCTTTCTTT.